This entry concerns a single T cell receptor beta chain. These data originate in a study of T cell changes during pregnancy in multiple sclerosis. The CDR3 has 19 residues. With V trimmed by 3 bases and J by 3 bases, 12 bases remained unmatched. Germline CDR1 is SGHNT and CDR2 is YYREEE (reference sequence). Data came from immunoSEQ multiplex PCR; TCRdb stores just in-frame clones and leaves some out. The data hold some 60,000 clones, with roughly 88% observed a single time. Sequenced material: peripheral blood, taken in the second trimester of pregnancy. The J gene is TRBJ2-3, the V gene TRBV5-4; TRBD2 agrees at 14 bases. This sequence originates from a female donor with multiple sclerosis, enrolled in a pregnancy study. This chain's CDR3 is CASSYRLAGGVPLTDTQYF. The CDR3 DNA is TGTGCCAGCAGCTACCGACTAGCGGGGGGGGTCCCCTTAACAGATACGCAGTATTTT.